The 22 T cell receptor beta chains listed next were all sequenced from one sample in a study of blood T cells in healthy people across ages. Together with a sample-barcoded 5' primer, a J-beta primer mix was included in a second PCR lasting 7 to 11 cycles. Using its own MiXCR run on the 5' RACE reads, TCRdb lists one record per CDR3 protein. The sample has 2 million or so distinct CDR3 sequences, around 50% seen once. Sequenced material: blood. The source is a woman in her forties in good health.

This clonotype turned up a few times. The chain recombines TRBV5-1 with TRBJ2-5, with 10 bases that match TRBD1. Germline V CDR1 and CDR2: SGHRS, YFSETQ. This CDR3 region has 15 residues. The V gene end was trimmed by 4 bases and the J gene end by 2 bases; junction bases not matched to a gene: 5. Here the CDR3 DNA reads TGCGCCAGCAGCACGGGACAGGGGAAACAAGAGACCCAGTACTTC. As protein: CASSTGQGKQETQYF.

The rearrangement joins TRBV20-1 to TRBJ2-1; 9 bases map to TRBD2. This CDR3 is built from 14 residues. Germline CDR1 is DFQATT and CDR2 is SNEGSKA (reference sequence). J was trimmed by 1 base and V by 6 bases; bases with no gene match: 4. CDR3 DNA sequence: TGCAGTGCAGGGAGCGGGGGGTCCTACAATGAGCAGTTCTTC. Protein product: CSAGSGGSYNEQFF.

The chain couples TRBV12-3 or TRBV12-4 to TRBJ2-7, with D possibly TRBD1 on 5 matching bases. The length of the CDR3 is 13 residues. The V end lost 8 bases, the J end lost 1 base, and 12 bases lay between the germline ends. The CDR3 reads CASGRTPSYEQYF. Written as DNA, the CDR3 is TGTGCCAGCGGTCGGACACCTTCCTACGAGCAGTACTTC.

The rearrangement links TRBV18 to TRBJ2-7, with D perhaps matching TRBD1 (5 bases). The J call may be in error: the DNA end matches TRBJ2-4 better. The CDR3 is made up of 17 amino acids. Looked up from germline, CDR1 is KGHSH and CDR2 is LQKENI. The CDR3: CASSSSSAGRSKNIQYF. CDR3 sequence (DNA): TGTGCCAGCTCATCGAGTTCGGCAGGGCGGTCCAAAAACATTCAGTACTTC.

This clonotype came up once. The rearrangement uses TRBV7-2 and TRBJ1-2, with 7 nucleotides matching TRBD1. Germline-derived CDR1 and CDR2 are SGHTA and FQGNSA. CDR3 size: 14 residues. The J segment lost 4 bases and the V segment lost 5 bases, leaving 7 bases of the junction unmatched. Written as DNA, the CDR3 is TGTGCCAGCAGCAAGCGGGACAGCAGCTATGGCTACACCTTC. Encoded protein: CASSKRDSSYGYTF.

The genes are TRBV24-1 and TRBJ1-4, with 8 positions matching TRBD1. The CDR3 totals 16 residues. Germline CDR1 KGHDR, CDR2 SFDVKD. Trimming took 5 bases from V and 3 from J; bases not matched to a gene: 7. CDR3 coding DNA: TGTGCCACCAGTGCGGGGGGGACAGGCCCTAATGAAAAACTGTTTTTT. Protein sequence: CATSAGGTGPNEKLFF.

This chain connects TRBV6-5 to TRBJ2-1, with D possibly matching TRBD1 (6 bases). Looked up from germline, CDR1 is MNHEY and CDR2 is SVGAGI. The CDR3 is 16 amino acids. Trimming took 1 base from V and 7 from J, leaving 17 bases between them. The chain's CDR3 is CASSYFLQGLNNEQFF. The CDR3 bases are TGTGCCAGCAGTTACTTTCTTCAGGGGCTAAATAATGAGCAGTTCTTC.

This rearrangement joins TRBV9 to TRBJ1-2; D gene unclear. The V end lost 3 bases, the J end lost 1 base, and 19 bases lay between the germline ends. The CDR3 totals 17 residues. Per the germline V gene, CDR1 is SGDLS and CDR2 is YYNGEE. The CDR3 sequence is CASSGGPGGRNNYGYTF. DNA for the CDR3: TGTGCCAGCAGCGGAGGGCCCGGAGGGCGGAATAACTATGGCTACACCTTC.

A few counts support this clonotype. This chain joins TRBV24-1 and TRBJ2-5; maybe TRBD1 (6 bases). V was cut by 3 bases and J by 5 bases, with 18 bases left in between. The CDR3 spans 16 residues. Germline V gives CDR1 KGHDR, CDR2 SFDVKD. CDR3 coding DNA: TGTGCCACCAGTGATCCCAAGGACAGCCATGTGGAGACCCAGTACTTC. Amino acid sequence: CATSDPKDSHVETQYF.

The chain links TRBV6-5 to TRBJ1-2; maybe TRBD1 (5 bases). The CDR3 totals 16 residues. The germline gives CDR1 MNHEY, CDR2 SVGAGI. V was trimmed by 3 bases and J by 1 base, leaving 15 bases between them. CDR3 region: CASSYDPQGLNYGYTF. The CDR3, as DNA: TGTGCCAGCAGTTATGATCCGCAGGGTCTTAACTATGGCTACACCTTC.

In its sample, this clonotype was seen a few times. The CDR3 DNA follows: TGCGCCAGCAGCCCCGGACAGAAGGGGCAGTTCTTC. Translated, it gives CASSPGQKGQFF. The chain has TRBV5-1 and TRBJ2-1; tentative D call: TRBD1 (6 bases). The germline CDR1 and CDR2 sequences are SGHRS and YFSETQ. This CDR3 region has 12 residues. Trimming left V 4 bases short and J 12 bases short, with 14 bases between. Together with reference TRBV5-1 and TRBJ2-1, the CDR3 gives the full variable domain: KAGVTQTPRYLIKTRGQQVTLSCSPISGHRSVSWYQQTPGQGLQFLFEYFSETQRNKGNFPGRFSGRQFSNSRSEMNVSTLELGDSALYLCASSPGQKGQFFGPGTRLTVL.

This clonotype was observed a single time. The chain links TRBV6-4 to TRBJ1-2; 12 bases are shared with TRBD1. J gave up 7 bases and V 2 bases, and 2 bases lay outside the gene matches. This CDR3 is built from 14 residues. Germline V CDR1 and CDR2: MRHNA, SNTAGT. The CDR3 coding sequence is TGTGCCAGCAGTGACGGGACAGGGGGCATTGGCTACACCTTC. This gives the protein CASSDGTGGIGYTF.

CDR3 region: CASSYQTGTNEKLFF. In DNA, the CDR3 is TGTGCCAGCAGTTACCAGACGGGAACTAATGAAAAACTGTTTTTT. The genes are TRBV6-2 or TRBV6-3 and TRBJ1-4; D unresolved. The V and J ends lost 2 bases and 1 base respectively, with 8 bases between them. The CDR3 runs 15 residues. Germline V gene lookup returns CDR1 MNHEY and CDR2 SVGEGT.

This clonotype has just a few counts. J is TRBJ2-7 and V is TRBV28; 10 bases are shared with TRBD1. This CDR3 is built from 15 residues. Germline V gives CDR1 MDHEN, CDR2 SYDVKM. J gave up 4 bases and V 6 bases, and 9 bases lay outside the gene matches. CDR3 in DNA: TGTGCCAGCAGCGGAACGACAGGGGGCAGTTACGAGCAGTACTTC. Protein product: CASSGTTGGSYEQYF.

The chain recombines TRBV12-3 or TRBV12-4 with TRBJ1-2, with a weak D call TRBD1 (6 bases). The V and J ends lost 4 bases and 2 bases respectively, with 11 bases between them. This CDR3 spans 14 amino acids. CDR3 sequence reads: CASSSGGQNYGYTF. CDR3 DNA: TGTGCCAGCAGTTCTGGCGGACAGAACTATGGCTACACCTTC.

The CDR3 DNA sequence: TGTGCCACCAGTGATCCCTACAGGCTCCAAGAGACCCAGTACTTC. Translation: CATSDPYRLQETQYF. The chain joins TRBV24-1 to TRBJ2-4; possibly TRBD1 for D (5 bases). TRBJ2-5 matches the DNA end more closely, so the J call is doubtful. CDR1 KGHDR and CDR2 SFDVKD come from the germline V gene. The CDR3 runs 15 residues.

A few counts support this clonotype. This chain links TRBV3-1 with TRBJ1-2; TRBD1 is a possible D gene (5 bases). Per the germline V gene, CDR1 is LGHDT and CDR2 is YNNKEL (reference sequence). The CDR3 is 17 amino acids. Trimming took 3 bases from V and 6 from J, leaving 23 bases between them. Here the CDR3 reads CASSQFTGNIEGDGYTF. The CDR3 DNA sequence: TGTGCCAGCAGCCAGTTCACGGGCAATATTGAAGGGGATGGCTACACCTTC.

This clonotype was counted once. The J gene is TRBJ1-2, the V gene TRBV28, with TRBD1 identical over 9 bases. Trimming took 7 bases from V and 5 from J; bases not matched to a gene: 11. This CDR3 is built from 15 residues. Per the germline V gene, CDR1 is MDHEN and CDR2 is SYDVKM. In DNA form, the CDR3 reads TGTGCCAGCACTTCAGCCCCCGGGACAGGGTATGGCTACACCTTC. Residues: CASTSAPGTGYGYTF.

This chain joins TRBV20-1 and TRBJ2-3, with 9 nucleotides matching TRBD2. J gave up 3 bases and V 6 bases, and 10 bases lay outside the gene matches. The CDR3 totals 15 residues. Germline values: CDR1 DFQATT, CDR2 SNEGSKA (reference sequence). The CDR3 sequence: CSAPPIAGATDTQYF. The CDR3 coding sequence is TGCAGTGCCCCCCCCATAGCGGGGGCAACAGATACGCAGTATTTT.

Only a few counts were recorded for this clonotype. This chain uses TRBV20-1 with TRBJ1-2; D call uncertain. Germline CDR1 and CDR2: DFQATT and SNEGSKA (reference sequence). The CDR3 contains 13 residues. The CDR3 protein is CSPPERTTYGYTF. The CDR3, as DNA: TGCAGCCCCCCAGAGCGAACCACCTATGGCTACACCTTC.

This chain links TRBV25-1 with TRBJ2-5; no definite D call. Germline V lookup: CDR1 MGHDK, CDR2 SYGVNS. This CDR3 comprises 15 residues. V was cut by 1 base and J by 0 bases, with 9 bases left in between. CDR3 region: CASSEFRTDQETQYF. The CDR3, as DNA: TGTGCCAGCAGTGAATTTCGAACGGACCAAGAGACCCAGTACTTC.

The chain couples TRBV3-1 to TRBJ2-1; TRBD2 aligns across 9 bases. Germline V gene lookup returns CDR1 LGHDT and CDR2 YNNKEL (reference sequence). V was clipped by 6 bases and J by 4 bases; unmatched bases: 7. The CDR3 covers 15 residues. The CDR3 is CASRVARGGYNEQFF. In nucleotides, the CDR3 is TGTGCCAGCAGGGTAGCGCGGGGGGGATACAATGAGCAGTTCTTC.